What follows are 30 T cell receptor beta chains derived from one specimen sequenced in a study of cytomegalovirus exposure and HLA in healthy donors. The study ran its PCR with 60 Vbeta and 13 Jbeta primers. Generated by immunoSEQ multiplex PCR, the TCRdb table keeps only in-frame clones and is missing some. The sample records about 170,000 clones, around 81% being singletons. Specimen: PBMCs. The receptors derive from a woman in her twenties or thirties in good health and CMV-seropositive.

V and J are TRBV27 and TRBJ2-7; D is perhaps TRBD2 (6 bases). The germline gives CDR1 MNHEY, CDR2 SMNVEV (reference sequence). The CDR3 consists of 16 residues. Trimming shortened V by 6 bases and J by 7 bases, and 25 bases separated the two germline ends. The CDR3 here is CASSLSPGPGDVEQYF. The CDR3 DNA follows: TGTGCCAGCAGCCTTTCCCCGGGACCGGGAGACGTTGAGCAGTACTTC.

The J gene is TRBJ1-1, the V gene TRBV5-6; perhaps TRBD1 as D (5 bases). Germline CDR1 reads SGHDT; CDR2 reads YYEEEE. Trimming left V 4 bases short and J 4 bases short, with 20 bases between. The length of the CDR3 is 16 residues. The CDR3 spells CASSPGPTRRGTEAFF. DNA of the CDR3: TGTGCCAGCAGCCCGGGACCAACTAGGAGGGGCACTGAAGCTTTCTTT. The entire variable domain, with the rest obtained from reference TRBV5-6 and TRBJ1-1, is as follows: DAGVTQSPTHLIKTRGQQVTLRCSPKSGHDTVSWYQQALGQGPQFIFQYYEEEERQRGNFPDRFSGHQFPNYSSELNVNALLLGDSALYLCASSPGPTRRGTEAFFGQGTRLTVV.

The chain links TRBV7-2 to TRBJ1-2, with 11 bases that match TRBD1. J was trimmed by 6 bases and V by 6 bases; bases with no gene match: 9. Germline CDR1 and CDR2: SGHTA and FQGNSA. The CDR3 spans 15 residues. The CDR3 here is CASRPSRGQGDGYTF. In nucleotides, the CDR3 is TGTGCCAGCAGACCAAGCAGGGGACAGGGGGATGGCTACACCTTC.

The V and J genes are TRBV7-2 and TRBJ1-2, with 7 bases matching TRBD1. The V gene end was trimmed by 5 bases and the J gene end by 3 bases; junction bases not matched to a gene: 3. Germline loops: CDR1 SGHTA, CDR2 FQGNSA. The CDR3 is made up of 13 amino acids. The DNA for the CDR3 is TGTGCCAGCAGCCTAACAGGGGACTATGGCTACACCTTC. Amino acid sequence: CASSLTGDYGYTF.

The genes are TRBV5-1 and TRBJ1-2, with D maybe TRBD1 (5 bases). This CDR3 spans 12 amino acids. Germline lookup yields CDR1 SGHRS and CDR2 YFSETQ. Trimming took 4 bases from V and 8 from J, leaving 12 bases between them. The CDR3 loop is CASSDQGGGYTF. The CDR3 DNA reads TGCGCCAGCAGCGACCAGGGAGGAGGCTACACCTTC.

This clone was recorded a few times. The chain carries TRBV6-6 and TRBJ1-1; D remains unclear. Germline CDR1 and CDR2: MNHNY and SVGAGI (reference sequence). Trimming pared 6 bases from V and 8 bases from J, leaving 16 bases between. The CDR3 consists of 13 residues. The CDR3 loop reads CASRTPTLNEAFF. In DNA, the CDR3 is TGTGCCAGCAGGACTCCAACCCTAAACGAAGCTTTCTTT.

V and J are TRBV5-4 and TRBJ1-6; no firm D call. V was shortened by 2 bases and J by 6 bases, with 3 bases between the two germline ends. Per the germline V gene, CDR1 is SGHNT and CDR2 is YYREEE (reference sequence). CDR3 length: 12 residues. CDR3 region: CASSFRNSPLHF. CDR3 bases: TGTGCCAGCAGCTTCCGTAATTCACCCCTCCACTTT.

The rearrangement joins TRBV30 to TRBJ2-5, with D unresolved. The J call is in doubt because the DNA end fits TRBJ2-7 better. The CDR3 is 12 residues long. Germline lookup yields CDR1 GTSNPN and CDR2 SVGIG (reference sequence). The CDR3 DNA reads TGTGCCTGGAGTGTACTTGGTTACGAGCAGTACTTC. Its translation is CAWSVLGYEQYF.

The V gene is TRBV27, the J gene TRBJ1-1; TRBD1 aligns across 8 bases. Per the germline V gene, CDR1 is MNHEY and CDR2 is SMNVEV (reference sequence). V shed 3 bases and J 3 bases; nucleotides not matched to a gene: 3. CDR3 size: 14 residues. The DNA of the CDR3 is TGTGCCAGCAGTTTGAACAGGGGGTACACTGAAGCTTTCTTT. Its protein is CASSLNRGYTEAFF.

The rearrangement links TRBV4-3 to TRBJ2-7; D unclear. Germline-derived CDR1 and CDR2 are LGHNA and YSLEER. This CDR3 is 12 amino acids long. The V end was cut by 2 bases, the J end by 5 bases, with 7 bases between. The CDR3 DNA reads TGCGCCAGCAGCCAATCGTTAGACGAGCAGTACTTC. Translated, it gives CASSQSLDEQYF.

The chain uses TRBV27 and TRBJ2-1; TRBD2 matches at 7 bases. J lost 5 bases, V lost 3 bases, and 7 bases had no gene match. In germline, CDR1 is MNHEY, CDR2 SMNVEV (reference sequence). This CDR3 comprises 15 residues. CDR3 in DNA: TGTGCCAGCAGTTTCTGGGGGGGTAAGGACAATGAGCAGTTCTTC. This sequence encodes CASSFWGGKDNEQFF.

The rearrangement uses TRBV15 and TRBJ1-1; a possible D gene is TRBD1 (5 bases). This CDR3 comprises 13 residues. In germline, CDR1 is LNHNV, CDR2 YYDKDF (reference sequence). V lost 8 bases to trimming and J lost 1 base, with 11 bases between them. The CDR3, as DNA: TGTGCCACCTGTCAGGGTAGGAACACTGAAGCTTTCTTT. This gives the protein CATCQGRNTEAFF. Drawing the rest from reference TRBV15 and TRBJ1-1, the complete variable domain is DAMVIQNPRYQVTQFGKPVTLSCSQTLNHNVMYWYQQKSSQAPKLLFHYYDKDFNNEADTPDNFQSRRPNTSFCFLDIRSPGLGDTAMYLCATCQGRNTEAFFGQGTRLTVV.

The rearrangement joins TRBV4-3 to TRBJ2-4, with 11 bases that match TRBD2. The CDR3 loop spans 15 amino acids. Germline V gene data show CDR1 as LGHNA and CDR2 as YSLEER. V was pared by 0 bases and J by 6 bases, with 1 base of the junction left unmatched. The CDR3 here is CASSQDGTSGNIQYF. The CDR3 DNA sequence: TGCGCCAGCAGCCAAGATGGGACTAGCGGAAACATTCAGTACTTC.

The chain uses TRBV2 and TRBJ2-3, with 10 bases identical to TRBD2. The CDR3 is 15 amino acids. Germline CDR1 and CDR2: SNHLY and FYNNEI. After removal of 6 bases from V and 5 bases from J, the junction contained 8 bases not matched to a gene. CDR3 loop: CASRNIAGGLDTQYF. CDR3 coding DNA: TGTGCCAGCAGGAATATAGCGGGGGGCTTAGATACGCAGTATTTT.

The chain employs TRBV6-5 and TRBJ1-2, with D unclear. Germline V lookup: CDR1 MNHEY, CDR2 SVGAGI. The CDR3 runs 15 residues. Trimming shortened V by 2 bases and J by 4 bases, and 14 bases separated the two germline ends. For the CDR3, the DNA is TGTGCCAGCAGTTACCCCGTAGGAGTGGGCTATGGCTACACCTTC. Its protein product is CASSYPVGVGYGYTF.

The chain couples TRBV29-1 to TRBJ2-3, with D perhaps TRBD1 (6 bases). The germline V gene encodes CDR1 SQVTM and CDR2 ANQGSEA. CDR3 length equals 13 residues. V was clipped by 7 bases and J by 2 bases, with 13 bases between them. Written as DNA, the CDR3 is TGCAGCGCCCCTGGGGGCCCCACAGATACGCAGTATTTT. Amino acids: CSAPGGPTDTQYF.

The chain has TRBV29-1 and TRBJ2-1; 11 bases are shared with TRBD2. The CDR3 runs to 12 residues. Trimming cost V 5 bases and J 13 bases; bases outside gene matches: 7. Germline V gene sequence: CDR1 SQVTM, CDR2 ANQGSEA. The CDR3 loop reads CSVIAGGPPQFF. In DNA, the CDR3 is TGCAGCGTTATAGCGGGAGGGCCTCCACAGTTCTTC.

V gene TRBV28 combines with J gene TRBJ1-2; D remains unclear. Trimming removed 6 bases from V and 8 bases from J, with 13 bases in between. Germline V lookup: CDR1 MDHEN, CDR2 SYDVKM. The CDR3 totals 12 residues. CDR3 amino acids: CASSPPQAGYTF. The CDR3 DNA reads TGTGCCAGCAGCCCACCCCAGGCAGGCTACACCTTC.

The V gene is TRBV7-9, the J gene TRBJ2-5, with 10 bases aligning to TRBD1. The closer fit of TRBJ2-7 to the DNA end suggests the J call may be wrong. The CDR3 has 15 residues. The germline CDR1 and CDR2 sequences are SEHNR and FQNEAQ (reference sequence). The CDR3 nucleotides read TGTGCCAGCAGCCCCGGGACAGGGGTCTCCTACGAGCAGTACTTC. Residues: CASSPGTGVSYEQYF.

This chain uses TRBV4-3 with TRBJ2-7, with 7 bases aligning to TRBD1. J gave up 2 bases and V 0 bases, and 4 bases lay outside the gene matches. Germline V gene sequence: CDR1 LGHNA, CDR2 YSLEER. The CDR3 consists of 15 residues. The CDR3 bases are TGCGCCAGCAGCCAAGACTCCCAGGGGGCCTACGAGCAGTACTTC. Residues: CASSQDSQGAYEQYF.

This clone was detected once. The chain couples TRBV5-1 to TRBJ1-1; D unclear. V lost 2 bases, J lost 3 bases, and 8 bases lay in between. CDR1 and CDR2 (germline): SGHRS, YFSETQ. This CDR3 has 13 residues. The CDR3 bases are TGCGCCAGCAGCTTCACGGGGTACACTGAAGCTTTCTTT. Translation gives CASSFTGYTEAFF.

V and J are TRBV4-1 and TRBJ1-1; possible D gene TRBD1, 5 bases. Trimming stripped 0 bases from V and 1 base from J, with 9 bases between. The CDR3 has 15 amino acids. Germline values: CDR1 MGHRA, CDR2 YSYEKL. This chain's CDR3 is CASSQEVGENTEAFF. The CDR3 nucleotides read TGCGCCAGCAGCCAAGAGGTAGGGGAGAACACTGAAGCTTTCTTT.

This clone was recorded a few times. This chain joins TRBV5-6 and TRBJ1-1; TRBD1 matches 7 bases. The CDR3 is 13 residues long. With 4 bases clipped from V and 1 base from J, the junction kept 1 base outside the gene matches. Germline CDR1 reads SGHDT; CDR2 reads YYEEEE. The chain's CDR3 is CASSRTGNTEAFF. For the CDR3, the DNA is TGTGCCAGCAGCAGGACAGGGAACACTGAAGCTTTCTTT.

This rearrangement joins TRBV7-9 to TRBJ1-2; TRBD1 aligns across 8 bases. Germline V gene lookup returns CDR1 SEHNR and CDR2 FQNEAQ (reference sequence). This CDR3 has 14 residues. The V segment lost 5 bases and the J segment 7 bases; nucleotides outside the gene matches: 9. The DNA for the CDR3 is TGTGCCAGCAGCACCGGACAGGGAGTTTTTGGCTACACCTTC. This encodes CASSTGQGVFGYTF.

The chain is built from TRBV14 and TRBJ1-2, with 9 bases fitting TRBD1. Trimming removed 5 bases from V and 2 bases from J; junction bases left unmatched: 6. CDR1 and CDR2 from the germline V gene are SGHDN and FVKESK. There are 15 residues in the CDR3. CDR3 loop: CASSSPGQGNYGYTF. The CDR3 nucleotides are TGTGCCAGCAGCTCACCGGGACAGGGCAACTATGGCTACACCTTC. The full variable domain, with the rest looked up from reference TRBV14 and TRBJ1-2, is EAGVTQFPSHSVIEKGQTVTLRCDPISGHDNLYWYRRVMGKEIKFLLHFVKESKQDESGMPNNRFLAERTGGTYSTLKVQPAELEDSGVYFCASSSPGQGNYGYTFGSGTRLTVV.

CDR3: CASSLETGMSEAFF. The CDR3 DNA is TGTGCCAGCAGCTTAGAAACAGGGATGAGTGAAGCTTTCTTT. This rearrangement joins TRBV11-2 to TRBJ1-1, with D possibly matching TRBD1 (6 bases). CDR3 length: 14 amino acids. Per the germline V gene, CDR1 is SGHAT and CDR2 is FQNNGV. V lost 0 bases, J lost 7 bases, and 12 bases lay in between. The full variable domain, rest sourced from reference TRBV11-2 and TRBJ1-1, is EAGVAQSPRYKIIEKRQSVAFWCNPISGHATLYWYQQILGQGPKLLIQFQNNGVVDDSQLPKDRFSAERLKGVDSTLKIQPAKLEDSAVYLCASSLETGMSEAFFGQGTRLTVV.

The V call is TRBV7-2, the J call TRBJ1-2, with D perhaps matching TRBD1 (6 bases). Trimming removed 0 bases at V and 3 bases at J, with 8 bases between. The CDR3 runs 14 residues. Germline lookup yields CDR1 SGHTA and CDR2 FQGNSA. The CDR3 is CASSLARTDYGYTF. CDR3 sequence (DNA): TGTGCCAGCAGCTTAGCGAGGACAGACTATGGCTACACCTTC. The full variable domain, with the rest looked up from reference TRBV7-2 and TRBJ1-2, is GAGVSQSPSNKVTEKGKDVELRCDPISGHTALYWYRQSLGQGLEFLIYFQGNSAPDKSGLPSDRFSAERTGGSVSTLTIQRTQQEDSAVYLCASSLARTDYGYTFGSGTRLTVV.

The CDR3 spells CASSVADGGYGYTF. DNA of the CDR3: TGTGCCAGCAGCGTAGCTGACGGGGGCTATGGCTACACCTTC. The V and J genes are TRBV9 and TRBJ1-2, with TRBD1 as a possible D gene (5 bases). Germline loops: CDR1 SGDLS, CDR2 YYNGEE. This CDR3 has 14 residues. V was cut by 0 bases and J by 4 bases, with 10 bases left in between.

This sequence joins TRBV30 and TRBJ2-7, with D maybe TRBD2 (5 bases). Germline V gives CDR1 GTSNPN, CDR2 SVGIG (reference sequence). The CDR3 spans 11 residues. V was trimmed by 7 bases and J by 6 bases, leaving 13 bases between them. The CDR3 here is CASDRGIEQYF. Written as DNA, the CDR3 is TGTGCCTCCGACCGGGGTATCGAGCAGTACTTC.

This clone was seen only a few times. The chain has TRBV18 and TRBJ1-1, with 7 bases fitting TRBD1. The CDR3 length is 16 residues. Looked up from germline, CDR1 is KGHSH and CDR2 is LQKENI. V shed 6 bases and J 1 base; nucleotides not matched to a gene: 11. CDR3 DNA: TGTGCCAGCTCTTACCAGACAGGGAGGACGAACACTGAAGCTTTCTTT. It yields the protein CASSYQTGRTNTEAFF.